This T cell receptor beta chain derives from a study of cytomegalovirus exposure and HLA in healthy donors. Study-level information: The early release's HLA-typed donors yielded tens of millions of unique TCRs. Notes on the study in general: It has been reported that TCR beta sequences accurately predicted the HLA-A and HLA-B alleles of most subjects. Near-uniform donor sequencing depth was presumed by presence/absence analyses.

The V end was cut by 5 bases, the J end by 9 bases, with 25 bases between. The CDR3 loop spans 15 amino acids. CDR1 is GTSNPN and CDR2 is SVGIG in the germline V gene (reference sequence). In the PCR, 60 Vbeta and 13 Jbeta primers were used. Clones were read by immunoSEQ multiplex PCR, and TCRdb kept only the in-frame ones, dropping some. The sample carries about 130,000 clones, more than 65% recorded once. This clone was seen a few times. Its antigen is not known. This sequence joins TRBV30 and TRBJ1-1, with D possibly TRBD1 on 6 matching bases. The origin of this receptor is a man aged 45-65 years in good health and CMV-seronegative. The sequencing sample was made of PBMCs. The CDR3 sequence: CAWARGGVGLGKAFF. DNA of the CDR3: TGTGCCTGGGCCAGGGGTGGCGTAGGATTGGGGAAAGCTTTCTTT.